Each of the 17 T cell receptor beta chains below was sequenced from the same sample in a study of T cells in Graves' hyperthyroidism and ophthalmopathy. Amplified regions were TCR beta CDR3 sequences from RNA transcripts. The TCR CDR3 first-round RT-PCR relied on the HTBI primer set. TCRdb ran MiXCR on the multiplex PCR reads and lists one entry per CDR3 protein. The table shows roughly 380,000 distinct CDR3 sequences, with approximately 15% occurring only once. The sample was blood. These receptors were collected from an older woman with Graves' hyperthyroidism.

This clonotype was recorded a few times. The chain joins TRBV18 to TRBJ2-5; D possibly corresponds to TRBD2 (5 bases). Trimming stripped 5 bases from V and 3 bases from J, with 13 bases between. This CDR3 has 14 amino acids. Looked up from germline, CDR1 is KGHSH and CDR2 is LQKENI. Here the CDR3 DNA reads TGTGCCAGCTCATCGAACCGGGGAGAAGAGACCCAGTACTTC. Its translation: CASSSNRGEETQYF.

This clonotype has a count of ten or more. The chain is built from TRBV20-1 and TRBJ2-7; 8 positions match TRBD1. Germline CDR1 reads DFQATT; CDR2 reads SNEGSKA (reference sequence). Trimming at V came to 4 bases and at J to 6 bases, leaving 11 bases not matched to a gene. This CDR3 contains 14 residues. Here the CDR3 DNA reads TGCAGTGCTACGACCGGGCAGGGGGCCGGCGAGCAGTACTTC. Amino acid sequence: CSATTGQGAGEQYF.

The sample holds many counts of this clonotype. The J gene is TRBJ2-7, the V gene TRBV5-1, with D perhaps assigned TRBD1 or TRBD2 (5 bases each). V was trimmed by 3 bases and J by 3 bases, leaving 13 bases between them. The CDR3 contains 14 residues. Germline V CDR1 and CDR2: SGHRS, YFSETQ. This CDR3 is CASSYPGPFYEQYF. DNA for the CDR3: TGCGCCAGCAGCTACCCGGGACCCTTCTACGAGCAGTACTTC.

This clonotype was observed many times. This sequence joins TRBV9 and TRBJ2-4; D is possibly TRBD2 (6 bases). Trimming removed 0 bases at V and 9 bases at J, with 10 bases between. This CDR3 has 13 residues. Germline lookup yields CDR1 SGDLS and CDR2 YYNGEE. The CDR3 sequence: CASSVGLVGIQYF. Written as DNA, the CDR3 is TGTGCCAGCAGCGTAGGACTAGTCGGCATTCAGTACTTC.

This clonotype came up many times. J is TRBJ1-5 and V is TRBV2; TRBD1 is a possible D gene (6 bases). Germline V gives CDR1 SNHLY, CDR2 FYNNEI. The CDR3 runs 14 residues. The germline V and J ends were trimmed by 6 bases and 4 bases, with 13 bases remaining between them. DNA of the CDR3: TGTGCCAGCAGGACACAGGGTTCAAATCAGCCCCAGCATTTT. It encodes CASRTQGSNQPQHF.

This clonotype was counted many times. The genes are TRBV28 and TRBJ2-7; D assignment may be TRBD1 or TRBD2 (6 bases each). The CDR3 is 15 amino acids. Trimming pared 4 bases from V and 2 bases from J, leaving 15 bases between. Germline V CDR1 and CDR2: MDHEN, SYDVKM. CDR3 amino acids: CASSSPGAPAYEQYF. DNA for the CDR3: TGTGCCAGCAGTTCCCCGGGGGCGCCTGCCTACGAGCAGTACTTC.

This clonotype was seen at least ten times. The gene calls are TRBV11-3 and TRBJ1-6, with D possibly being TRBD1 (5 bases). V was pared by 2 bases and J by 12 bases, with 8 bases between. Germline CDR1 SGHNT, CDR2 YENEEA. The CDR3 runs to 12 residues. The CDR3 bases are TGTGCCAGCAGCTTATCAGGGCTACCCCTCCACTTT. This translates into CASSLSGLPLHF.

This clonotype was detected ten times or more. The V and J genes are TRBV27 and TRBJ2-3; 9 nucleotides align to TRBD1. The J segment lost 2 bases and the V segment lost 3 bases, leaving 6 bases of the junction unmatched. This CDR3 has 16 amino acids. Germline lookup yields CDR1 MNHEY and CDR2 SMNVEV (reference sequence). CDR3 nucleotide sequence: TGTGCCAGCAGTTTGACCCACAGGGGGCTCACAGATACGCAGTATTTT. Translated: CASSLTHRGLTDTQYF.

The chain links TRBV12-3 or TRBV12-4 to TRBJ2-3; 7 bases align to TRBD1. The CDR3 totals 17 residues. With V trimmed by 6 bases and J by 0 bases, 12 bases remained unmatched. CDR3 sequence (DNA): TGTGCCAGCAGCCCCCGGGTCCGGACAGGAAGCACAGATACGCAGTATTTT. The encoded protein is CASSPRVRTGSTDTQYF.

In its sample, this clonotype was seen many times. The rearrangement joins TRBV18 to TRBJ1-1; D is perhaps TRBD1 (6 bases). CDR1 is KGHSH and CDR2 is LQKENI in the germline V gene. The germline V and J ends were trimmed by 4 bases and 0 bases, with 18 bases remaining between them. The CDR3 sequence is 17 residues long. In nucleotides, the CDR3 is TGTGCCAGCTCACTGAGTAATGGACAGTCAATGAACACTGAAGCTTTCTTT. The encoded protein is CASSLSNGQSMNTEAFF.

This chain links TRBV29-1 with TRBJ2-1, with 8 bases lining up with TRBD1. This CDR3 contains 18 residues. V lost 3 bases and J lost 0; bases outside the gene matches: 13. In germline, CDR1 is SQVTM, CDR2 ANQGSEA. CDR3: CSVDTPGQGGTSYNEQFF. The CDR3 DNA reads TGCAGCGTTGACACACCCGGACAGGGAGGAACCTCCTACAATGAGCAGTTCTTC.

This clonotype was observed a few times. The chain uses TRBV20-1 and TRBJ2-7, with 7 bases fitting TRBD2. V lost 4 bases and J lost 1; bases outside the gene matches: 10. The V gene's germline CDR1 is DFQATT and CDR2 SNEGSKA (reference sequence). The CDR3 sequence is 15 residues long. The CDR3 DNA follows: TGCAGTGCTAAAACCCCAGCGGGGTGGTCCTACGAGCAGTACTTC. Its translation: CSAKTPAGWSYEQYF.

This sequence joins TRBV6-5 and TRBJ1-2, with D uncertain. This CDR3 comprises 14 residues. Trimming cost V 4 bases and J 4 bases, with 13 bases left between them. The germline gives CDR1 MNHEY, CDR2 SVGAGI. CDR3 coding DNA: TGTGCCAGCAGTTCGGGAGGACGGGGCTATGGCTACACCTTC. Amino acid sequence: CASSSGGRGYGYTF.

The CDR3 protein is CSAMVVTSNTEAFF. CDR3 coding DNA: TGCAGTGCTATGGTCGTGACCTCGAACACTGAAGCTTTCTTT. V usage is TRBV20-1 and J usage is TRBJ1-1, with unresolved D. V lost 4 bases and J lost 1, with 13 bases in between. This CDR3 has 14 residues. CDR1 is DFQATT and CDR2 is SNEGSKA in the germline V gene (reference sequence).

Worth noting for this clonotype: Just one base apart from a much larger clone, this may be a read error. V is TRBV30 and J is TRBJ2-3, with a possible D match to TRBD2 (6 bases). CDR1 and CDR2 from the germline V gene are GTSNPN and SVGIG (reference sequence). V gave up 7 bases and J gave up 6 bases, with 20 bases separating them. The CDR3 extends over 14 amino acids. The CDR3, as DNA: TGTGCCTACAAACCGGCAGACGCGGGGGATACGCAGTATTTT. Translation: CAYKPADAGDTQYF.

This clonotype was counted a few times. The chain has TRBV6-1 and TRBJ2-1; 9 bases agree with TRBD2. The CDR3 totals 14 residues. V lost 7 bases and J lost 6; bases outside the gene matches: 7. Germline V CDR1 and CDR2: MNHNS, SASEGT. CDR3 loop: CASKGWTSANEQFF. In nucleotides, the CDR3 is TGTGCCAGCAAAGGGTGGACTAGCGCCAATGAGCAGTTCTTC.

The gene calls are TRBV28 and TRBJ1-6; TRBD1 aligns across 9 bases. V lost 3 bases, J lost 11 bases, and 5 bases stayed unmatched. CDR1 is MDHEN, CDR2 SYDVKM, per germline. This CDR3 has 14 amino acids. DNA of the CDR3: TGTGCCAGCAGTTTTCGGACAGGGGTGGCACCCCTCCACTTT. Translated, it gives CASSFRTGVAPLHF.